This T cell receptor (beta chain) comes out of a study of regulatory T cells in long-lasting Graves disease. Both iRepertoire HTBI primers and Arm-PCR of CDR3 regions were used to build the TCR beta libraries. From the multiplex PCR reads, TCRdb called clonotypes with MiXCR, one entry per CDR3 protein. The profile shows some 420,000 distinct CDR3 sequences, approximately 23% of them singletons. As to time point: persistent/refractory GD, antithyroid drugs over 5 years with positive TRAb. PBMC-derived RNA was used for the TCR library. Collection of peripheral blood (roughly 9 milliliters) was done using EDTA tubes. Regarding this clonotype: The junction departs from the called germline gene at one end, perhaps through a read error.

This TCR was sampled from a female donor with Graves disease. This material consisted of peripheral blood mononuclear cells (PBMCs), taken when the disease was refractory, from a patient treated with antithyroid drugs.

DNA of the CDR3: TGTGCCAGCAGCCCGACCGGGACCGCCTATAATCAGCCCCAACACTTT. It encodes CASSPTGTAYNQPQHF. The chain combines TRBV7-2 with TRBJ1-5, with TRBD1 as a possible D gene (5 bases). CDR1 is SGHTA, CDR2 FQGNSA, per germline. The CDR3 extends over 16 amino acids.